A selection of T cell receptor beta chains follows, all from one sample in a study of blood T cell repertoires in COVID-19. Profiling relied on immunoSEQ multiplex PCR, and the TCRdb table lists in-frame clones only, not all of them. The sample records some 340,000 clones, more than 70% being singletons. Sequencing input: peripheral blood. All receptors come from a man aged 25-45 years with active or convalescent COVID-19. Each CDR3 is given with its conserved first and last residue. D genes are given only for firm matches. Part of the rows lack a size; the others show once, few, many or a class for expanded clones.

clone size	CDR3 length	V gene	D gene	J gene	CDR3 protein	CDR3 DNA
.	16	TRBV5-4	.	TRBJ2-2	CASSLPGGPLTGELFF	TGTGCCAGCAGCTTGCCGGGGGGCCCTCTCACCGGGGAGCTGTTTTTT
.	14	TRBV9	TRBD2	TRBJ2-7	CASSPEGRAYEQYF	TGTGCCAGCAGCCCTGAAGGGAGGGCCTACGAGCAGTACTTC
few	16	TRBV15	TRBD1	TRBJ2-1	CATSRGDSLLYNEQFF	TGTGCCACCAGCAGAGGGGACAGCTTACTCTACAATGAGCAGTTCTTC
.	16	TRBV6-5	.	TRBJ2-7	CASSSRDFLSSYEQYF	TGTGCCAGCAGTTCAAGGGACTTCCTGAGCTCCTACGAGCAGTACTTC
.	14	TRBV5-1	TRBD2	TRBJ2-2	CASSLAGRAGELFF	TGCGCCAGCAGCTTAGCAGGGAGGGCCGGGGAGCTGTTTTTT
.	14	TRBV29-1	.	TRBJ1-1	CSVRRGGMNTEAFF	TGCAGCGTCAGGAGGGGGGGCATGAACACTGAAGCTTTCTTT
.	14	TRBV19	.	TRBJ1-2	CASSMGRGFNGYTF	TGTGCCAGTAGTATGGGAAGGGGGTTTAATGGCTACACCTTC
once	16	TRBV3-1/TRBV3-2	TRBD1	TRBJ1-6	CASSQESTGEYSPLHF	TGTGCCAGCAGCCAAGAATCCACAGGGGAGTATTCACCCCTCCACTTT
few	14	TRBV18	.	TRBJ1-1	CASSPSGGDTEAFF	TGTGCCAGCTCACCAAGTGGAGGGGACACTGAAGCTTTCTTT
.	15	TRBV7-2	TRBD2	TRBJ2-1	CASSFWTSGNNEQFF	TGTGCCAGCAGCTTTTGGACTAGCGGGAACAATGAGCAGTTCTTC
.	15	TRBV15	TRBD2	TRBJ2-3	CATSKLAEVADTQYF	TGTGCCACCAGCAAGCTAGCGGAGGTGGCGGATACGCAGTATTTT
.	14	TRBV28	.	TRBJ1-2	CASQIPGQSYGYTF	TGTGCCAGCCAAATTCCGGGACAAAGCTATGGCTACACCTTC
.	14	TRBV6-1	.	TRBJ1-2	CASSETPPLEGYTF	TGTGCCAGCAGTGAAACCCCCCCGTTGGAGGGCTACACCTTC
.	15	TRBV7-9	TRBD1	TRBJ1-3	CASSRDRVGVNTIYF	TGTGCCAGCAGCCGGGACAGGGTAGGGGTAAACACCATATATTTT
.	11	TRBV30	.	TRBJ1-4	CAWSIREKLFF	TGTGCCTGGAGTATCCGTGAAAAACTGTTTTTT
.	13	TRBV5-1	.	TRBJ1-1	CASSFTANTEAFF	TGCGCCAGCAGCTTTACAGCGAACACTGAAGCTTTCTTT
.	15	TRBV5-1	.	TRBJ1-5	CASSLGAAVMDPQHF	TGCGCCAGCAGCTTGGGGGCAGCGGTGATGGATCCCCAGCATTTT
.	15	TRBV14	.	TRBJ2-2	CASSQDYANTGELFF	TGTGCCAGCAGCCAGGACTACGCGAACACCGGGGAGCTGTTTTTT
.	14	TRBV30	TRBD2	TRBJ2-1	CAWSRTSGYNEQFF	TGTGCCTGGAGCCGAACTAGCGGATACAATGAGCAGTTCTTC
.	12	TRBV11-3	.	TRBJ1-4	CASSLGRGKLFF	TGTGCCAGCAGCTTAGGACGGGGAAAACTGTTTTTT
.	14	TRBV4-3	.	TRBJ1-2	CASSQATQGYGYTF	TGCGCCAGCAGCCAGGCCACCCAGGGCTATGGCTACACCTTC
.	14	TRBV15	.	TRBJ2-5	CATSRDKSQETQYF	TGTGCCACCAGCAGAGATAAATCCCAAGAGACCCAGTACTTC
once	14	TRBV20-1	TRBD1	TRBJ1-4	CSASRTGGGEKLFF	TGCAGTGCTAGTAGGACAGGGGGAGGAGAAAAACTGTTTTTT
.	14	TRBV4-3	.	TRBJ1-1	CASSQRGGRTEAFF	TGCGCCAGCAGCCAGAGGGGGGGAAGAACTGAAGCTTTCTTT
once	13	TRBV5-1	TRBD1	TRBJ2-7	CASSLAGQGEQYF	TGCGCCAGCAGCTTGGCGGGACAGGGTGAGCAGTACTTC
.	15	TRBV4-3	.	TRBJ2-7	CASSQPTRSAYEQYF	TGCGCCAGCAGCCAACCAACTAGGAGCGCCTACGAGCAGTACTTC
.	13	TRBV6-5	.	TRBJ1-6	CASRLLMSSPLHF	TGTGCCAGCAGGCTACTTATGAGTTCACCCCTCCACTTT
.	15	TRBV25-1	TRBD2	TRBJ2-5	CASISGGNSGETQYF	TGTGCCAGCATTAGCGGGGGTAACTCAGGGGAGACCCAGTACTTC
.	18	TRBV6-2/TRBV6-3	.	TRBJ1-1	CASSPLWGSPRANTEAFF	TGTGCCAGCAGTCCCCTATGGGGTTCGCCGAGGGCGAACACTGAAGCTTTCTTT
.	16	TRBV4-1	.	TRBJ2-1	CASSHPLLSSYNEQFF	TGCGCCAGCAGCCATCCGCTCCTGAGCTCCTACAATGAGCAGTTCTTC
once	14	TRBV27	.	TRBJ1-6	CASRKVGGDSPLHF	TGTGCCAGCAGAAAGGTCGGGGGTGATTCACCCCTCCACTTT
.	13	TRBV30	.	TRBJ2-7	CAWATDRTYEQYF	TGTGCCTGGGCAACGGACAGAACCTACGAGCAGTACTTC
.	14	TRBV19	TRBD1	TRBJ1-5	CASSGTGGEQPQHF	TGTGCCAGTAGCGGGACAGGCGGGGAGCAGCCCCAGCATTTT
.	15	TRBV6-4	.	TRBJ1-1	CASSDSGEPHTEAFF	TGTGCCAGCAGTGACTCAGGGGAACCGCACACTGAAGCTTTCTTT
.	12	TRBV18	.	TRBJ1-2	CASSSSGDFYTF	TGTGCCAGCTCATCTTCAGGGGATTTCTACACCTTC
few	15	TRBV6-6	TRBD2	TRBJ2-7	CASNVNSGGANEQYF	TGTGCCAGCAACGTCAATAGCGGGGGGGCCAACGAGCAGTACTTC
few	14	TRBV5-5	.	TRBJ1-4	CASSLVIQGEKLFF	TGTGCCAGCAGCTTGGTTATCCAGGGTGAAAAACTGTTTTTT
.	13	TRBV11-3	.	TRBJ1-2	CASSFGTLGGYTF	TGTGCCAGCAGCTTTGGGACTTTGGGTGGCTACACCTTC
.	17	TRBV19	.	TRBJ1-2	CASSIVSHSILNYGYTF	TGTGCCAGTAGTATAGTATCTCACAGCATTCTTAACTATGGCTACACCTTC
few	13	TRBV3-1/TRBV3-2	.	TRBJ1-2	CASSQDEVYGYTF	TGTGCCAGCAGCCAAGATGAGGTCTATGGCTACACCTTC
.	12	TRBV27	.	TRBJ1-5	CASTSGNQPQHF	TGTGCCAGCACGTCCGGCAATCAGCCCCAGCATTTT
.	19	TRBV5-1	.	TRBJ2-1	CASSLFSGARRTAYNEQFF	TGCGCCAGCAGCTTGTTTTCTGGAGCGCGGAGAACTGCCTACAATGAGCAGTTCTTC
.	13	TRBV7-7	TRBD1	TRBJ2-5	CASTSGTGGTQYF	TGTGCCAGCACCTCCGGGACAGGGGGGACCCAGTACTTC
.	13	TRBV30	.	TRBJ1-2	CAWSVQGGYGYTF	TGTGCCTGGAGTGTACAGGGTGGCTATGGCTACACCTTC
.	13	TRBV28	.	TRBJ1-2	CASREGTHYGYTF	TGTGCCAGCAGGGAGGGTACCCACTATGGCTACACCTTC
few	14	TRBV3-1/TRBV3-2	.	TRBJ2-3	CASSQVGTPYMQYF	TGTGCCAGCAGCCAAGTTGGGACTCCTTACATGCAGTATTTT
.	17	TRBV11-2	TRBD2	TRBJ2-5	CASSLVVGGLASETQYF	TGTGCCAGCAGCTTAGTAGTTGGGGGACTAGCGTCTGAGACCCAGTACTTC
.	13	TRBV6-1	.	TRBJ2-5	CASSEGTQETQYF	TGTGCCAGCAGTGAAGGGACACAAGAGACCCAGTACTTC
.	14	TRBV12-5	.	TRBJ1-3	CASAEEFPGNTIYF	TGTGCTAGTGCCGAAGAGTTCCCTGGAAACACCATATATTTT
.	13	TRBV5-1	.	TRBJ2-7	CASSLDWRSEQYF	TGCGCCAGCAGCTTGGACTGGAGGTCCGAGCAGTACTTC
once	13	TRBV28	.	TRBJ1-5	CASSLTENQPQHF	TGTGCCAGCAGTTTAACAGAAAACCAGCCCCAGCATTTT
few	11	TRBV6-5	.	TRBJ2-3	CATGRADTQYF	TGTGCCACCGGGCGGGCAGATACGCAGTATTTT
.	15	TRBV10-3	TRBD1	TRBJ1-2	CAISESGTDYYGYTF	TGTGCCATCAGTGAGTCCGGGACAGACTACTATGGCTACACCTTC
few	13	TRBV30	.	TRBJ1-1	CAWRKGVGTEAFF	TGTGCCTGGAGAAAGGGAGTCGGCACTGAAGCTTTCTTT
.	14	TRBV7-9	TRBD2	TRBJ2-3	CASSLAAATDTQYF	TGTGCCAGCAGCCTAGCGGCCGCCACAGATACGCAGTATTTT